This T cell receptor beta chain was observed in a study of blood T cell repertoires in COVID-19. Generated by immunoSEQ multiplex PCR, the TCRdb table keeps only in-frame clones and is missing some. Of approximately 280,000 clones in the sample, more than 75% were seen once. CDR3 length: 14 amino acids. Germline CDR1 is GTSNPN and CDR2 is SVGIG (reference sequence). The V gene end was trimmed by 5 bases and the J gene end by 2 bases; junction bases not matched to a gene: 5. The chain uses TRBV30 and TRBJ2-5; the match to TRBD1 covers 10 bases. Sequenced material: peripheral blood. The source of this sequence is a woman aged 30 to 39 who had recovered from COVID-19. CDR3 protein: CAWETGGLQETQYF. In DNA, the CDR3 is TGTGCCTGGGAGACAGGGGGCCTACAAGAGACCCAGTACTTC.